A selection of T cell receptor beta chains follows, all from one sample in a study of shared clonotypes between healthy human individuals. Using immunoSEQ multiplex PCR, the repertoire was profiled, and TCRdb retains in-frame clones only, with some absent. The sample holds 550,000 to 750,000 clones, about 90% seen once. Input material: naive CD8+ T cells sorted from blood. The receptors here all came from a man aged 30 to 39 in good health. Each CDR3 is given with its conserved first and last residue. Fields, in order: J gene, D gene, V gene, CDR3 length, clone size, CDR3 protein, CDR3 DNA. D genes are given only for firm matches. Expanded clones get a size class; other rows say once, few or many, or leave the size out.

TRBJ2-1 TRBD2 TRBV2 14 few CASSGLAEDNEQFF TGTGCCAGCAGTGGACTAGCGGAGGACAATGAGCAGTTCTTC
TRBJ1-5 NA TRBV28 15 few CASSPSSWGAQPQHF TGTGCCAGCAGTCCCTCCTCGTGGGGCGCACAGCCCCAGCATTTT
TRBJ2-7 NA TRBV6-5 13 NA CASSYGTSYEQYF TGTGCCAGCAGTTACGGTACTAGCTACGAGCAGTACTTC
TRBJ2-1 NA TRBV27 12 NA CASRNAAGRQFF TGTGCCAGCAGGAACGCCGCGGGGAGACAGTTCTTC
TRBJ1-1 NA TRBV20-1 11 NA CSARLNTEAFF TGCAGTGCTAGGCTCAACACTGAAGCTTTCTTT
TRBJ1-5 NA TRBV27 15 NA CASSPHHLGNQPQHF TGTGCCAGCAGTCCACACCATTTGGGCAATCAGCCCCAGCATTTT
TRBJ2-7 NA TRBV10-3 12 NA CAISEGGIEQYF TGTGCCATCAGTGAAGGGGGGATCGAGCAGTACTTC
TRBJ1-2 NA TRBV9 13 NA CASSEGLNYGYTF TGTGCCAGCAGCGAAGGACTGAACTATGGCTACACCTTC
TRBJ1-3 NA TRBV4-3 13 NA CASSNGQGNTIYF TGCGCCAGCAGCAACGGACAAGGAAACACCATATATTTT
TRBJ2-3 NA TRBV15 16 NA CATRNDRTLTTDTQYF TGTGCCACCAGGAACGATCGGACGCTGACCACAGATACGCAGTATTTT
TRBJ2-3 TRBD1 TRBV6-5 14 NA CASSPGTGSDTQYF TGTGCCAGCAGCCCCGGGACAGGGTCAGATACGCAGTATTTT
TRBJ2-7 NA TRBV19 17 once CASSIGPVWLGLYEQYF TGTGCCAGTAGTATAGGTCCCGTATGGCTGGGGCTCTACGAGCAGTACTTC
TRBJ2-3 NA TRBV10-2 17 NA CASSEVGGEQPHHTQYF TGCGCCAGCAGCGAAGTGGGCGGGGAACAACCCCACCATACGCAGTATTTT
TRBJ2-2 NA TRBV10-3 13 NA CAIPAGNTGELFF TGTGCCATCCCAGCAGGGAACACCGGGGAGCTGTTTTTT
TRBJ1-1 TRBD1 TRBV19 13 once CASTRDRATEAFF TGTGCCAGTACCAGAGACAGGGCGACTGAAGCTTTCTTT
TRBJ2-5 NA TRBV4-3 16 NA CASSQDRGQLQETQYF TGCGCCAGCAGCCAAGATCGCGGACAGCTACAAGAGACCCAGTACTTC
TRBJ2-2 TRBD2 TRBV7-3 16 NA CASSLGAGEWTGELFF TGTGCCAGCAGCTTAGGGGCGGGAGAATGGACCGGGGAGCTGTTTTTT
TRBJ2-2 NA TRBV5-8 16 NA CASSPPGRVGTGELFF TGTGCCAGCAGCCCTCCCGGCAGGGTGGGCACCGGGGAGCTGTTTTTT
TRBJ2-2 TRBD1 TRBV29-1 15 once CSVDSGQGGTGELFF TGCAGCGTTGATTCGGGACAGGGGGGTACCGGGGAGCTGTTTTTT
TRBJ2-1 TRBD2 TRBV29-1 21 NA CSVVAWASGGLSRLAANEQFF TGCAGCGTTGTTGCCTGGGCATCGGGTGGACTAAGTCGACTAGCGGCCAATGAGCAGTTCTTC
TRBJ2-1 NA TRBV9 13 NA CASSGEEGNEQFF TGTGCCAGCAGTGGAGAGGAAGGCAATGAGCAGTTCTTC
TRBJ1-2 NA TRBV5-1 14 few CASSSEEEAYGYTF TGCGCCAGCAGCTCGGAGGAGGAGGCCTATGGCTACACCTTC